The 31 T cell receptor beta chains given below trace back to one sample, sequenced in a study of high-grade serous ovarian cancer treatment subgroups. Sequencing was performed with immunoSEQ multiplex PCR; in TCRdb, only in-frame clones are kept and a portion is missing. The table records 35,000 to 45,000 clones, roughly three quarters of them present only once. The tumor samples were collected prior to definitive surgery or chemotherapy. Sequenced material: tumor tissue. These receptors were taken from a human donor with high-grade serous ovarian cancer.

V and J are TRBV18 and TRBJ1-1; 11 nucleotides line up with TRBD1. V shed 5 bases and J 5 bases; nucleotides not matched to a gene: 7. Germline loops: CDR1 KGHSH, CDR2 LQKENI. The CDR3 loop spans 15 amino acids. The CDR3 DNA reads as TGTGCCAGCTCATGGTCCGGGACAGGGGGGACTGAAGCTTTCTTT. Translating gives CASSWSGTGGTEAFF.

In its sample, this clone was seen a few times. The chain combines TRBV9 with TRBJ1-5, with D perhaps TRBD1 (5 bases). This CDR3 has 15 amino acids. Trimming removed 0 bases from V and 4 bases from J, with 11 bases in between. Germline assignment: CDR1 SGDLS and CDR2 YYNGEE. The CDR3 sequence: CASSVGGVANQPQHF. The CDR3, as DNA: TGTGCCAGCAGCGTAGGGGGGGTCGCAAATCAGCCCCAGCATTTT.

This clone was picked up a small number of times. The chain joins TRBV27 to TRBJ2-7, with 10 bases fitting TRBD1. Per germline, CDR1 MNHEY and CDR2 SMNVEV (reference sequence). The V segment lost 3 bases and the J segment 3 bases; nucleotides outside the gene matches: 2. The length of the CDR3 is 14 residues. The CDR3 is CASSFRDRGYEQYF. The CDR3 DNA is TGTGCCAGCAGTTTCCGGGACAGGGGCTACGAGCAGTACTTC.

The chain combines TRBV4-3 with TRBJ2-3; possibly TRBD1 or TRBD2 for D (5 bases each). V gave up 0 bases and J gave up 0 bases, with 13 bases separating them. There are 17 residues in the CDR3. The V gene's germline CDR1 is LGHNA and CDR2 YSLEER. The CDR3 here is CASSQDMGRRSTDTQYF. The CDR3 DNA follows: TGCGCCAGCAGCCAAGATATGGGGCGGAGGAGCACAGATACGCAGTATTTT.

The rearrangement uses TRBV5-3 and TRBJ2-2; possibly TRBD2 for D (6 bases). TRBV5-3 is an ORF; its function is uncertain. The CDR3 covers 15 residues. Trimming removed 3 bases from V and 7 bases from J, with 16 bases in between. CDR3 nucleotide sequence: TGTGCCAGAAGCTATAGGGACTCGCGGGTCGGGGAGCTGTTTTTT. Its translation is CARSYRDSRVGELFF.

This clone was seen more than once but under ten times. The rearrangement joins TRBV5-5 to TRBJ2-5; D is unclear. The CDR3 is 16 amino acids. The V end was cut by 0 bases, the J end by 2 bases, with 14 bases between. CDR1 SGHKS and CDR2 YYEKEE come from the germline V gene (reference sequence). The DNA for the CDR3 is TGTGCCAGCAGCTTGGCGTGGATCGGTAGGCAAGAGACCCAGTACTTC. It encodes CASSLAWIGRQETQYF.

The chain is built from TRBV29-1 and TRBJ2-7, with 8 bases matching TRBD2. CDR3 length equals 13 residues. Trimming removed 4 bases from V and 5 bases from J; junction bases left unmatched: 7. CDR1 is SQVTM and CDR2 is ANQGSEA in the germline V gene. CDR3 loop: CSVVPLAGNEQYF. The CDR3 bases are TGCAGCGTTGTTCCCCTAGCGGGCAACGAGCAGTACTTC.

The gene calls are TRBV28 and TRBJ2-7, with a possible D match to TRBD2 (6 bases). The CDR3 spans 12 residues. With 6 bases removed from V and 4 bases from J, the gap between germline ends came to 10 bases. The V gene's germline CDR1 is MDHEN and CDR2 SYDVKM. The CDR3 sequence: CASSRLVYEQYF. In nucleotides, the CDR3 is TGTGCCAGCAGCAGACTAGTGTACGAGCAGTACTTC.

J is TRBJ1-4 and V is TRBV19; no clear D gene. V lost 4 bases to trimming and J lost 7 bases, with 16 bases between them. This CDR3 region has 15 residues. Germline lookup yields CDR1 LNHDA and CDR2 SQIVND (reference sequence). CDR3 nucleotide sequence: TGTGCCAGTAGTAATCCCGACACGACCCGTGAAAAACTGTTTTTT. Protein product: CASSNPDTTREKLFF.

This clone was counted once. The DNA is left out, because the CDR3 cannot be placed on it with certainty; the CDR3 is given as TCRdb lists it. The rearrangement uses TRBV29-1 and TRBJ2-1; the table's D call TRBD1 went unverified against the DNA. The CDR3 contains 11 residues when both ends are counted. Germline CDR1 is SQVTM and CDR2 is ANQGSEA. This chain's CDR3 is CSVGTGTGAVF.

This clone was observed a single time. The chain links TRBV4-3 to TRBJ2-1; 8 positions agree with TRBD2. The CDR3 extends over 16 amino acids. Germline V lookup: CDR1 LGHNA, CDR2 YSLEER. V dropped 2 bases and J dropped 3; count of bases not matched to a gene: 6. DNA for the CDR3: TGCGCCAGCAGCCAAATCGGGACTAGGGGCTACAATGAGCAGTTCTTC. Translating it yields CASSQIGTRGYNEQFF.

The chain is built from TRBV5-4 and TRBJ2-7; 9 nucleotides line up with TRBD1. Looked up from germline, CDR1 is SGHNT and CDR2 is YYREEE (reference sequence). The V and J ends lost 7 bases and 9 bases, in that order; junction bases with no gene match: 8. This CDR3 is 12 amino acids long. The CDR3 DNA is TGTGCCAGCTGGGACAGGGTGAATGCGCAGTACTTC. Translated, it gives CASWDRVNAQYF.

The chain is built from TRBV28 and TRBJ1-6; D uncertain. The germline V gene has CDR1 MDHEN and CDR2 SYDVKM. V lost 2 bases to trimming and J lost 0 bases, with 11 bases between them. There are 17 residues in the CDR3. CDR3 DNA sequence: TGTGCCAGCAGTTTACATAGCGGCAGCTCCTATAATTCACCCCTCCACTTT. It yields the protein CASSLHSGSSYNSPLHF.

CDR3 DNA: TGTGCCAGCAGCCAGTCCCGGGACAGGGCGGGCACCGGGGAGCTGTTTTTT. As protein: CASSQSRDRAGTGELFF. This chain connects TRBV7-3 to TRBJ2-2, with TRBD1 matching over 9 bases. The CDR3 is made up of 17 amino acids. Trimming cost V 5 bases and J 4 bases; bases outside gene matches: 11. Germline CDR1 SGHTA, CDR2 FQGTGA.

The chain combines TRBV6-5 with TRBJ2-7; tentatively, D is TRBD2 (7 bases). The CDR3 is 15 amino acids. Trimming stripped 0 bases from V and 2 bases from J, with 11 bases between. Germline V lookup: CDR1 MNHEY, CDR2 SVGAGI. The CDR3 sequence is CASSYSGGLTYEQYF. The CDR3 DNA follows: TGTGCCAGCAGTTACTCCGGGGGGCTGACCTACGAGCAGTACTTC.

The chain links TRBV6-4 to TRBJ2-3; the match to TRBD1 covers 8 bases. Losses at the gene ends were 2 bases for V and 2 bases for J; bases not matched to a gene: 15. CDR1 is MRHNA and CDR2 is SNTAGT in the germline V gene. The CDR3 contains 19 residues. CDR3 bases: TGTGCCAGCAGTGACACCCCTACTAACAGGGGGATGATCACAGATACGCAGTATTTT. Encoded protein: CASSDTPTNRGMITDTQYF.

This clone appeared a single time. The rearrangement uses TRBV7-2 and TRBJ1-2; unclear D gene. This CDR3 spans 12 amino acids. Germline V gene lookup returns CDR1 SGHTA and CDR2 FQGNSA. The ends were cut back, 5 bases at V and 3 bases at J, with 7 bases in the middle. The CDR3 sequence: CASSAGYYGYTF. CDR3 sequence (DNA): TGTGCCAGCAGCGCTGGGTACTATGGCTACACCTTC.

This chain uses TRBV7-2 with TRBJ1-5, with no clear D. Trimming left V 6 bases short and J 5 bases short, with 17 bases between. The CDR3 length is 15 residues. Germline assignment: CDR1 SGHTA and CDR2 FQGNSA. The CDR3 DNA is TGTGCCAGCAGTTTTAGGTGGGGTAATGATCAGCCCCAGCATTTT. It translates to CASSFRWGNDQPQHF.

V is TRBV29-1 and J is TRBJ1-4; tentative D call: TRBD1 (6 bases). Trimming stripped 6 bases from V and 5 bases from J, with 13 bases between. The germline V gene encodes CDR1 SQVTM and CDR2 ANQGSEA. The CDR3 runs 13 residues. The CDR3 loop is CSVLGQMNEKLFF. In nucleotides, the CDR3 is TGCAGCGTCTTAGGACAGATGAATGAAAAACTGTTTTTT.

This chain connects TRBV4-3 to TRBJ2-1; TRBD2 agrees at 11 bases. The CDR3 contains 21 residues. Per germline, CDR1 LGHNA and CDR2 YSLEER. V trimming: 3 bases; J trimming: 5 bases; junction bases outside the gene matches: 21. CDR3 nucleotides: TGCGCCAGCAGCCATCGAACAGGCACAGGGGGACCGGGACTAGCGGACAATGAGCAGTTCTTC. It specifies CASSHRTGTGGPGLADNEQFF.

CDR3 nucleotides: TGTGCCTGGAGTGTTAAACAGACGGCACCCCTCCACTTT. Amino acid sequence: CAWSVKQTAPLHF. V usage is TRBV30 and J usage is TRBJ1-6; D not certain. V was pared by 0 bases and J by 11 bases, with 11 bases between. Germline lookup yields CDR1 GTSNPN and CDR2 SVGIG (reference sequence). This CDR3 comprises 13 residues.

This clone occurred once. The J gene is TRBJ1-6, the V gene TRBV5-1; D not certain. The CDR3 has 14 amino acids. The germline V gene encodes CDR1 SGHRS and CDR2 YFSETQ. The V gene lost 0 bases and the J gene lost 9 bases, with 10 bases spanning the gap. The CDR3 sequence is CASSLGSEGSPLHF. DNA for the CDR3: TGCGCCAGCAGCTTGGGCTCGGAGGGTTCACCCCTCCACTTT.

The gene calls are TRBV2 and TRBJ1-2, with D possibly matching TRBD1 (5 bases). V gave up 4 bases and J gave up 9 bases, with 12 bases separating them. Germline V gives CDR1 SNHLY, CDR2 FYNNEI. This CDR3 has 12 residues. This CDR3 reads CASSGSQGSYTF. CDR3 sequence (DNA): TGTGCCAGCAGTGGGTCCCAGGGAAGCTACACCTTC. Looking up the rest from reference TRBV2 and TRBJ1-2 gives the full variable domain: EPEVTQTPSHQVTQMGQEVILRCVPISNHLYFYWYRQILGQKVEFLVSFYNNEISEKSEIFDDQFSVERPDGSNFTLKIRSTKLEDSAMYFCASSGSQGSYTFGSGTRLTVV.

V is TRBV4-3 and J is TRBJ2-3; D tentatively reads TRBD1 or TRBD2 (5 bases each). V was cut by 1 base and J by 8 bases, with 10 bases left in between. This CDR3 spans 13 amino acids. The germline gives CDR1 LGHNA, CDR2 YSLEER. The CDR3 DNA sequence: TGCGCCAGCAGCCAAGGGGGACGGGGTACGCAGTATTTT. This translates into CASSQGGRGTQYF.

The chain links TRBV5-5 to TRBJ2-1; D is perhaps TRBD2 (5 bases). V lost 0 bases and J lost 1, with 11 bases in between. CDR1 SGHKS and CDR2 YYEKEE come from the germline V gene (reference sequence). The CDR3 is 16 residues long. CDR3 DNA: TGTGCCAGCAGCTTGGGTGTCGGGGAGTCCTACAATGAGCAGTTCTTC. It translates to CASSLGVGESYNEQFF.

The genes are TRBV6-5 and TRBJ2-7, with D perhaps given as TRBD1 or TRBD2 (5 bases each). Germline V lookup: CDR1 MNHEY, CDR2 SVGAGI. This CDR3 contains 14 residues. V lost 6 bases and J lost 3, with 15 bases in between. CDR3: CASRGVGEGYEQYF. The CDR3 DNA sequence: TGTGCCAGCAGGGGGGTGGGTGAAGGCTACGAGCAGTACTTC.

The chain links TRBV11-2 to TRBJ1-4, with D possibly being TRBD1 (5 bases). The CDR3 covers 15 residues. The V gene lost 5 bases and the J gene lost 3 bases, with 13 bases spanning the gap. Looked up from germline, CDR1 is SGHAT and CDR2 is FQNNGV. CDR3 DNA sequence: TGTGCCAGCAGCCAGGTGGGGGTATCTAATGAAAAACTGTTTTTT. It specifies CASSQVGVSNEKLFF.

This clone was seen more than once but under ten times. CDR3 region: CASGTWGAEQYF. The CDR3, as DNA: TGTGCTAGTGGTACCTGGGGAGCCGAGCAGTACTTC. V is TRBV12-5 and J is TRBJ2-7, with D possibly TRBD2 on 5 matching bases. V shed 5 bases and J shed 6 bases, with 11 bases lying between them. CDR1 and CDR2 from the germline V gene are LGHNT and FRNRAP. There are 12 residues in the CDR3.

The CDR3 loop reads CASNGGREAFF. The CDR3 DNA reads as TGTGCCAGCAACGGAGGGCGGGAAGCTTTCTTT. The gene calls are TRBV6-5 and TRBJ1-1; D call uncertain. This CDR3 contains 11 residues. Between the trimmed V and J ends, which lost 7 bases and 8 bases, there was a span of 11 bases. CDR1 and CDR2 (germline): MNHEY, SVGAGI.

This chain links TRBV4-3 with TRBJ2-2; possibly TRBD1 or TRBD2 for D (5 bases each). There are 16 residues in the CDR3. The germline V gene encodes CDR1 LGHNA and CDR2 YSLEER. Trimming took off 3 bases at V and 4 bases at J, with 15 bases between the two ends. The CDR3 spells CASSHLPGLGTGELFF. The CDR3 DNA follows: TGCGCCAGCAGCCACCTTCCGGGGCTTGGCACCGGGGAGCTGTTTTTT.

The chain recombines TRBV7-9 with TRBJ2-1; 9 bases align to TRBD1. J lost 4 bases, V lost 3 bases, and 4 bases had no gene match. CDR3 length equals 15 residues. Germline V lookup: CDR1 SEHNR, CDR2 FQNEAQ (reference sequence). The CDR3: CASSFPGQGYNEQFF. CDR3 DNA sequence: TGTGCCAGCAGCTTCCCGGGACAGGGTTACAATGAGCAGTTCTTC.